This entry lists 19 T cell receptor beta chains sequenced from one sample in a study of molecular identifiers for immune sequencing clone quantification. In TCRdb, the PCR reads were re-called with MiXCR into one record per CDR3 protein. In the table there are under 650,000 distinct CDR3 sequences, 15% to 20% of which are singletons. Sequences were obtained from naive CD8+ T cells from blood, with Jurkat cell RNA spiked in. Indicated subset: FACS-sorted CD8+CD4-CCR7+CD45RA+ naive T cells. The receptors were gathered from a human donor in good health. Some libraries in this study had Jurkat cell RNA spiked in.

This clonotype was observed many times. The V and J genes are TRBV11-2 and TRBJ2-3; 11 bases agree with TRBD2. Unmatched junction bases numbered 6, after V lost 2 bases and J lost 5 bases. CDR1 and CDR2 (germline): SGHAT, FQNNGV. The CDR3 has 16 amino acids. CDR3 DNA sequence: TGTGCCAGCAGCTTACCTCTAGCGGGGGGCGAAGATACGCAGTATTTT. This sequence encodes CASSLPLAGGEDTQYF.

About this clonotype: A read error is possible here, since a much larger clone lies one base away. The V and J genes are TRBV2 and TRBJ1-3; D unclear. Germline V CDR1 and CDR2: SNHLY, FYNNEI. CDR3 size: 15 residues. Here the CDR3 reads CTSSDYTFSGNTIYF. The CDR3 nucleotides are TGTACCAGCAGTGATTACACCTTCTCTGGAAACACCATATATTTT.

The table lists this clonotype with many counts. CDR3 DNA: TGTGCCAGCAGGGGAAGGAATACAACTAATGAAAAACTGTTTTTT. Translating gives CASRGRNTTNEKLFF. J is TRBJ1-4 and V is TRBV12-3 or TRBV12-4; D unresolved. The CDR3 has 15 residues. V lost 6 bases to trimming and J lost 0 bases, with 11 bases between them.

With respect to this clonotype: It may be a read error: a sequence one base away is much more abundant. The rearrangement links TRBV12-3 or TRBV12-4 to TRBJ2-5; no firm D call. The CDR3 loop spans 14 amino acids. The CDR3: CAGSLSGVGETQYF. CDR3 DNA: TGTGCCGGCAGTTTATCGGGCGTGGGGGAGACCCAGTACTTC.

The V call is TRBV6-1, the J call TRBJ1-2; D possibly corresponds to TRBD1 (6 bases). CDR1 MNHNS and CDR2 SASEGT come from the germline V gene. The CDR3 covers 16 residues. The V end lost 8 bases, the J end lost 3 bases, and 22 bases lay between the germline ends. The CDR3 sequence: CASEEAHTHRDYGYTF. DNA of the CDR3: TGTGCCAGCGAGGAAGCCCACACGCACAGGGACTATGGCTACACCTTC.

The table lists this clonotype with many counts. CDR3 DNA: TGTGCCAGCAGTTCCTCGCAGGGGTTTTACACAGATACGCAGTATTTT. Translated, it gives CASSSSQGFYTDTQYF. This chain connects TRBV12-3 or TRBV12-4 to TRBJ2-3, with D possibly TRBD1 on 6 matching bases. The CDR3 loop spans 16 amino acids. Trimming took 4 bases from V and 2 from J, leaving 16 bases between them.

On this clonotype itself: This sequence may be a read error, since a much larger clone differs from it by one base. This chain joins TRBV7-6 and TRBJ2-7; maybe TRBD2 (6 bases). This CDR3 contains 15 residues. Germline V gene sequence: CDR1 SGHVS, CDR2 FNYEAQ. The CDR3 region has the DNA TGTGCCAGCAGCCCAACGGGGGAAACAGCCTACGGGCAGTACTTC. It encodes CASSPTGETAYGQYF. The variable domain in full, with the rest retrieved from reference TRBV7-6 and TRBJ2-7, is GAGVSQSPRYKVTKRGQDVALRCDPISGHVSLYWYRQALGQGPEFLTYFNYEAQQDKSGLPNDRFSAERPEGSISTLTIQRTEQRDSAMYRCASSPTGETAYGQYFGPGTRLTVT.

A word on this clonotype: At one end, the junction sequence differs from germline, possibly due to a read error. V is TRBV6-2 or TRBV6-3 and J is TRBJ2-2; D ambiguous. The V gene's germline CDR1 is MNHEY and CDR2 SVGEGT. The CDR3 spans 12 residues. CDR3 in DNA: TGTGCCAGCGGTTACTCGAGAGGGGAGCTGTTTTTT. Amino acids: CASGYSRGELFF.

This clonotype occurred a few times. The V call is TRBV6-6, the J call TRBJ1-5; 12 bases fit TRBD1. CDR1 MNHNY and CDR2 SVGAGI come from the germline V gene (reference sequence). This CDR3 has 16 amino acids. V dropped 6 bases and J dropped 0; count of bases not matched to a gene: 3. The CDR3 sequence: CASRGTGGYSNQPQHF. CDR3 in DNA: TGTGCCAGCAGGGGGACAGGGGGCTATAGCAATCAGCCCCAGCATTTT.

Only a few counts were recorded for this clonotype. CDR3 sequence (DNA): TGTGCCAGCAGTTACCCGGGACTAAAAACCGGGGAGCTGTTTTTT. As protein: CASSYPGLKTGELFF. The V gene is TRBV28, the J gene TRBJ2-2, with 7 positions matching TRBD2. CDR3 length: 15 residues. In germline, CDR1 is MDHEN, CDR2 SYDVKM. Trimming removed 4 bases from V and 5 bases from J; junction bases left unmatched: 7.

This clonotype was observed at least ten times. The genes are TRBV28 and TRBJ1-1; D is perhaps TRBD1 (5 bases). Germline lookup yields CDR1 MDHEN and CDR2 SYDVKM. This CDR3 spans 14 amino acids. V shed 3 bases and J shed 6 bases, with 14 bases lying between them. The CDR3 sequence: CASSFRRGISEAFF. The CDR3 bases are TGTGCCAGCAGTTTTCGTAGGGGAATATCTGAAGCTTTCTTT.

This clonotype was seen more than once but under ten times. This rearrangement joins TRBV4-1 to TRBJ2-1, with D tentatively TRBD1 or TRBD2 (5 bases each). V was trimmed by 6 bases and J by 9 bases, leaving 18 bases between them. The CDR3 consists of 14 residues. Germline CDR1 is MGHRA and CDR2 is YSYEKL. CDR3 in amino acids: CASSLDLTGGEQFF. The CDR3, as DNA: TGCGCCAGCAGTCTCGATCTAACAGGAGGTGAGCAGTTCTTC.

This clonotype was counted ten times or more. CDR3 bases: TGTGCCAGCAGCCTTGAACACATGAACACCGGGGAGCTGTTTTTT. Amino acid sequence: CASSLEHMNTGELFF. The chain recombines TRBV7-2 with TRBJ2-2; the D is unclear. Germline CDR1 reads SGHTA; CDR2 reads FQGNSA. The V end lost 5 bases, the J end lost 1 base, and 11 bases lay between the germline ends. This CDR3 comprises 15 residues.

This clonotype was detected ten times or more. V usage is TRBV10-3 and J usage is TRBJ1-1; D is unclear. The CDR3 loop spans 13 amino acids. Trimming left V 3 bases short and J 5 bases short, with 10 bases between. Germline V gene lookup returns CDR1 ENHRY and CDR2 SYGVKD. In nucleotides, the CDR3 is TGTGCCATCAGTGATGTGGGCGCGACTGAAGCTTTCTTT. Its protein is CAISDVGATEAFF.

This clonotype was picked up many times. The chain couples TRBV7-6 to TRBJ2-2; the D call may be TRBD1 or TRBD2 (5 bases each). The V gene lost 0 bases and the J gene lost 0 bases, with 8 bases spanning the gap. This CDR3 is 16 amino acids long. Germline loops: CDR1 SGHVS, CDR2 FNYEAQ. This chain's CDR3 is CASSLAGGANTGELFF. As DNA, the CDR3 is TGTGCCAGCAGCTTAGCTGGGGGTGCGAACACCGGGGAGCTGTTTTTT.

In the case of this clonotype: This may arise from a read error, as a much more abundant clone is one base away. V is TRBV7-9 and J is TRBJ2-1; TRBD2 might be the D (7 bases). This CDR3 has 12 amino acids. The germline V gene has CDR1 SEHNR and CDR2 FQNEAQ (reference sequence). The chain's CDR3 is CASSLEWRGQSF. The DNA of the CDR3 is TGTGCCAGCAGCTTAGAGTGGCGGGGGCAGTCCTTC.

V and J are TRBV19 and TRBJ2-4; a weak D match, TRBD1 (5 bases). Germline V gives CDR1 LNHDA, CDR2 SQIVND (reference sequence). This CDR3 has 16 residues. Trimming shortened V by 6 bases and J by 2 bases, and 17 bases separated the two germline ends. The CDR3 protein is CASSLGLGLSKNIQYF. The CDR3 DNA is TGTGCCAGTAGCCTCGGCCTGGGGCTTTCCAAAAACATTCAGTACTTC.

This clonotype has a count of ten or more. The chain couples TRBV29-1 to TRBJ2-5; D unresolved. The CDR3 is 12 residues long. Germline V gene lookup returns CDR1 SQVTM and CDR2 ANQGSEA. V was shortened by 3 bases and J by 2 bases, with 7 bases between the two germline ends. The CDR3 is CSVDMEQETQYF. CDR3 nucleotide sequence: TGCAGCGTTGACATGGAACAAGAGACCCAGTACTTC.

This clonotype was found many times. The chain employs TRBV6-2 or TRBV6-3 and TRBJ2-1; D not certain. The V gene lost 2 bases and the J gene lost 10 bases, with 9 bases spanning the gap. This CDR3 spans 12 amino acids. Germline assignment: CDR1 MNHEY and CDR2 SVGEGT. The CDR3 DNA reads TGTGCCAGCAGTTACGGGAACGGCGAGCAGTTCTTC. Amino acid sequence: CASSYGNGEQFF.